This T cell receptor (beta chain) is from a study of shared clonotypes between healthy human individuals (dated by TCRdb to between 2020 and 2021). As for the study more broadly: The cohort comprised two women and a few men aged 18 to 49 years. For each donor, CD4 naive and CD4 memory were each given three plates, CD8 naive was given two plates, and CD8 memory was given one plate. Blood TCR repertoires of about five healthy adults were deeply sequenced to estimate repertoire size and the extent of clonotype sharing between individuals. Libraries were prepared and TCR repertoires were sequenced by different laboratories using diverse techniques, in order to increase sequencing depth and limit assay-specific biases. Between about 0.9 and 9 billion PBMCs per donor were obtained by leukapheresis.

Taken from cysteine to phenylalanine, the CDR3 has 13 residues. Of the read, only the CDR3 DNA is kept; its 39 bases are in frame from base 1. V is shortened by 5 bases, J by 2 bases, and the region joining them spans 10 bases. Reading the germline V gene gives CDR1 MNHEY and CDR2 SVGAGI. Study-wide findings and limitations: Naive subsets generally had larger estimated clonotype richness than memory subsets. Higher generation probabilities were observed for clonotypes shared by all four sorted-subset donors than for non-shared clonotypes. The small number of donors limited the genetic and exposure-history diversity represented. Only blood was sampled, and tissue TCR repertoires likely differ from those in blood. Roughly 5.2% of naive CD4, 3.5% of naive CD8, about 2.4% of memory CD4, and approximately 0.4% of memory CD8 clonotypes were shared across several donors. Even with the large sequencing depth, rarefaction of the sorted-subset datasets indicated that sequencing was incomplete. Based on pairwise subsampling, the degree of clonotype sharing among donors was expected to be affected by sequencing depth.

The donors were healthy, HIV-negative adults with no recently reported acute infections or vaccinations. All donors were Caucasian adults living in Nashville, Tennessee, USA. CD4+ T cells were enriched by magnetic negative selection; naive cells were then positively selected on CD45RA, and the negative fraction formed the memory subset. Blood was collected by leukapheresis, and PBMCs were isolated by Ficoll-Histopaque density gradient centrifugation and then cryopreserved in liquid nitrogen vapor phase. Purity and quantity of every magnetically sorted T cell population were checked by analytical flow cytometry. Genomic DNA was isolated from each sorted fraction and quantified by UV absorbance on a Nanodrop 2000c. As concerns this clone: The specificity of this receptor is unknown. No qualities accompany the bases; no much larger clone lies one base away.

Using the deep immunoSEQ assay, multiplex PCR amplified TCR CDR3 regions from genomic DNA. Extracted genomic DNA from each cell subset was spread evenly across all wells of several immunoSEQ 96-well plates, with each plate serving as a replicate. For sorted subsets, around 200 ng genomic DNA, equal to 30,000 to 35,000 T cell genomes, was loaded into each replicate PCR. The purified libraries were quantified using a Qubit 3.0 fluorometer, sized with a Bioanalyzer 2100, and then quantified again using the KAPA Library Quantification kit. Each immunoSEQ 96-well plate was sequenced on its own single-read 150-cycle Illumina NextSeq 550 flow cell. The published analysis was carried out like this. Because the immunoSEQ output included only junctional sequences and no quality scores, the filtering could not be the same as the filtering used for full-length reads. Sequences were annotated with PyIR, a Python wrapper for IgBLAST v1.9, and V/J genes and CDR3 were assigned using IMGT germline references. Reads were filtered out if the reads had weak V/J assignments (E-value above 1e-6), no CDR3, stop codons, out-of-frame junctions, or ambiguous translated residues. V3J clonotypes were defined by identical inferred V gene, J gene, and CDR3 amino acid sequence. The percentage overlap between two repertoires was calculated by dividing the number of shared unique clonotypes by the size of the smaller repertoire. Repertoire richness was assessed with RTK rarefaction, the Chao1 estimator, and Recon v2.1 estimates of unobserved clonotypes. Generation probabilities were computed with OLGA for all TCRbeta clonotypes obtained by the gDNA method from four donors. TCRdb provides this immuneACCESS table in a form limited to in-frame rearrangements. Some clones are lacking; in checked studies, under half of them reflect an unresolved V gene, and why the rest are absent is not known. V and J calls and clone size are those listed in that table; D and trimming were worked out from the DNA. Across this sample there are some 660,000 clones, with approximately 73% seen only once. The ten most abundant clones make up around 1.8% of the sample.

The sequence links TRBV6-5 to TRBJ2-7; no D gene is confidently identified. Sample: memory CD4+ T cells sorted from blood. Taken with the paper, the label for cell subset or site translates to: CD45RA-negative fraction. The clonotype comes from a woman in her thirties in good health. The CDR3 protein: CASSLDTTYEQYF. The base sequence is TGTGCCAGCAGTCTCGACACGACCTACGAGCAGTACTTC.